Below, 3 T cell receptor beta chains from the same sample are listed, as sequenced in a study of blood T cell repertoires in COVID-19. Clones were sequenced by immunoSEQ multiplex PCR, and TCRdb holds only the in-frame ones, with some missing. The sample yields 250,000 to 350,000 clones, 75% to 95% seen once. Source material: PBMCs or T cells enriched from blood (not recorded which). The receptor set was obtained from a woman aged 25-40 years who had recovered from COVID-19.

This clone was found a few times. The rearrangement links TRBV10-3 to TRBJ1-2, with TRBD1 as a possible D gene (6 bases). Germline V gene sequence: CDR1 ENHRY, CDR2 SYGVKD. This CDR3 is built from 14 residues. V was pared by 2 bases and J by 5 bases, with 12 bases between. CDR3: CAISETTGVYGYTF. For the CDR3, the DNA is TGTGCCATCAGTGAGACGACAGGCGTATATGGCTACACCTTC.

CDR3 loop: CAWGGQVNYGYTF. CDR3 bases: TGTGCCTGGGGGGGACAGGTTAACTATGGCTACACCTTC. This sequence joins TRBV30 and TRBJ1-2; 8 bases align to TRBD1. V was pared by 5 bases and J by 1 base, with 3 bases of the junction left unmatched. The CDR3 extends over 13 amino acids. Germline CDR1 and CDR2: GTSNPN and SVGIG (reference sequence). Full variable domain (outside the CDR3, taken from reference TRBV30 and TRBJ1-2): SQTIHQWPATLVQPVGSPLSLECTVEGTSNPNLYWYRQAAGRGLQLLFYSVGIGQISSEVPQNLSASRPQDRQFILSSKKLLLSDSGFYLCAWGGQVNYGYTFGSGTRLTVV.

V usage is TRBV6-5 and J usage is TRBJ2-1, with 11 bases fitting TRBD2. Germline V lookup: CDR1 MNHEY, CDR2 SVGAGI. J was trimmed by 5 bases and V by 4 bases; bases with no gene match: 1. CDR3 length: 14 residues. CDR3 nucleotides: TGTGCCAGCAGTTCGGGACTAGCGGACAATGAGCAGTTCTTC. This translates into CASSSGLADNEQFF.